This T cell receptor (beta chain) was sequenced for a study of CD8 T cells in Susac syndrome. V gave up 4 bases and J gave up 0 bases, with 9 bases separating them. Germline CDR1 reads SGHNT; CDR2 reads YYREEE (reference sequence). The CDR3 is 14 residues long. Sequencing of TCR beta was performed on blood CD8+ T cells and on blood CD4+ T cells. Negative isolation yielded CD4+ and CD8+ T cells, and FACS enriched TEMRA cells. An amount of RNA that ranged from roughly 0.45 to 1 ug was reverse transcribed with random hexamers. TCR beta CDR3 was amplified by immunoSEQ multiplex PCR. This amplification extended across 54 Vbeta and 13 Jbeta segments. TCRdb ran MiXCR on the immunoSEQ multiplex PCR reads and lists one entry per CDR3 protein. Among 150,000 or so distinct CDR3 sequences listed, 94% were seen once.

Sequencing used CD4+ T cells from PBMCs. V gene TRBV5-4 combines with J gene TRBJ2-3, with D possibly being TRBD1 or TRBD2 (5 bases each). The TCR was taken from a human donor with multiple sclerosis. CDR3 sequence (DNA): TGTGCCAGCAGCGCGAGGGGTAGCACAGATACGCAGTATTTT. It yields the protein CASSARGSTDTQYF.